Listed below are T cell receptor beta chains from one sample, sequenced in a study of blood T cell repertoires in COVID-19. Data came from immunoSEQ multiplex PCR; TCRdb stores just in-frame clones and leaves some out. Among 250,000 to 300,000 clones listed, roughly 77% were seen once. The specimen was peripheral blood. All receptors derive from an elderly woman with acute or convalescent COVID-19. Each CDR3 is given with its conserved first and last residue. The D gene is left open where the match is weak. Rows give clone size only sometimes, using once, few, many, or a class for an expanded clone.

TRBV7-2	TRBD2	TRBJ2-1	.	CASSWTSGGEQFF	TGTGCCAGCAGCTGGACTAGCGGGGGTGAGCAGTTCTTC
TRBV7-9	TRBD2	TRBJ2-1	few	CASSWTPGTSGHAYNEQFF	TGTGCCAGCAGCTGGACCCCCGGGACTAGCGGACACGCCTACAATGAGCAGTTCTTC
TRBV29-1	TRBD1	TRBJ2-1	.	CSGRTGGYNEQFF	TGCAGCGGACGGACAGGGGGCTACAATGAGCAGTTCTTC
TRBV3-1/TRBV3-2	TRBD2	TRBJ2-7	once	CASSQPGGLLGEQYF	TGTGCCAGCAGCCAACCGGGAGGCCTCTTGGGCGAGCAGTACTTC
TRBV6-6	TRBD1	TRBJ1-1	.	CASSYRGLEAFF	TGTGCCAGCAGTTACAGGGGGCTTGAAGCTTTCTTT
TRBV18	TRBD1	TRBJ2-1	.	CASSPGQGSDEQFF	TGTGCCAGCTCACCAGGACAGGGGAGCGATGAGCAGTTCTTC
TRBV25-1	TRBD1	TRBJ2-7	.	CAGLTGTGTYEQYF	TGTGCCGGACTAACCGGGACAGGGACCTACGAGCAGTACTTC
TRBV9	TRBD2	TRBJ2-2	.	CASREGASGGTTGELFF	TGTGCCAGCAGGGAGGGCGCTAGCGGGGGGACCACCGGGGAGCTGTTTTTT
TRBV5-1	.	TRBJ2-5	.	CASSIPGQETQYF	TGCGCCAGCAGCATTCCAGGTCAAGAGACCCAGTACTTC
TRBV10-3	TRBD1	TRBJ2-7	once	CAISTATGGLVEQYF	TGTGCCATCAGCACCGCTACAGGGGGCTTGGTGGAGCAGTACTTC
TRBV2	TRBD1	TRBJ1-2	.	CASSGQGQGNSYTF	TGTGCCAGCAGTGGCCAAGGACAGGGGAATAGCTACACCTTC
TRBV11-2	.	TRBJ1-1	.	CASSSQGILNTEAFF	TGTGCCAGCAGCTCGCAGGGGATCTTGAACACTGAAGCTTTCTTT
TRBV5-1	.	TRBJ2-3	once	CASSSSVTQYF	TGCGCCAGCAGCTCCTCCGTTACGCAGTATTTT
TRBV28	.	TRBJ2-7	.	CASSSGGQGSYEQYF	TGTGCCAGCAGTTCCGGGGGGCAGGGCTCCTACGAGCAGTACTTC
TRBV19	.	TRBJ1-5	once	CASSISWGGNQPQHF	TGTGCCAGTAGTATAAGTTGGGGGGGCAATCAGCCCCAGCATTTT
TRBV18	.	TRBJ2-7	.	CASSAIPQGVHEQYF	TGTGCCAGCTCAGCCATTCCACAGGGAGTCCACGAGCAGTACTTC
TRBV3-1/TRBV3-2	.	TRBJ2-3	many	CASSQMRDTQYF	TGTGCCAGCAGCCAAATGAGGGATACGCAGTATTTT
TRBV19	.	TRBJ1-2	.	CASSISETKNYGYTF	TGTGCCAGTAGTATATCAGAGACAAAGAACTATGGCTACACCTTC
TRBV9	TRBD1	TRBJ2-2	once	CASSSPGQFTGELFF	TGTGCCAGCAGCTCACCGGGACAGTTCACCGGGGAGCTGTTTTTT